The sequence of this T cell receptor beta chain was determined in a study of T cell responses to AZD1222 COVID-19 vaccine. Study-level information: Pooled together were second doses at about 4 or about 12 weeks.

Study observations and caveats: Only six people who got AZD1222 tested seropositive at baseline. A rise in Spike-specific TCR breadth and depth followed two AZD1222 doses.

V lost 5 bases to trimming and J lost 6 bases; unmatched junction nucleotides: 13. The germline gives CDR1 LGHNA, CDR2 YSLEER. The CDR3 covers 16 residues. In regard to this clone: Its antigen is undetermined.

The method was immunoSEQ multiplex PCR; TCRdb's version includes in-frame clones alone and lacks a portion of them. The table has roughly 140,000 clones, 88% seen once. The chain is built from TRBV4-3 and TRBJ2-1; 7 nucleotides align to TRBD2. Material: peripheral blood, obtained on day 0 of AZD1222 vaccination. The receptor was derived from an adult in good health. CDR3 sequence: CASSRGRTSVANEQFF. CDR3 DNA sequence: TGCGCCAGCAGCAGGGGACGAACTAGCGTAGCCAATGAGCAGTTCTTC.